These 22 T cell receptor beta chains originate from one sample sequenced in a study of cytomegalovirus exposure and HLA in healthy donors. The PCR made use of 60 Vbeta and 13 Jbeta primers. Produced via immunoSEQ multiplex PCR; TCRdb's table is partial and in-frame only. Among 90,000 to 120,000 clones, 10% were seen once, and the ten largest hold about 5.7%. Sequencing used PBMCs. The receptor source for this set is a middle-aged man in good health and CMV-seropositive.

The CDR3 region has the DNA TGTGCCAGCAGCTTTAATCGGAACACTGAAGCTTTCTTT. The encoded protein is CASSFNRNTEAFF. The chain recombines TRBV7-8 with TRBJ1-1; D uncertain. CDR3 length: 13 residues. Germline V gene data show CDR1 as SGHVS and CDR2 as FQNEAQ. The V and J ends lost 3 bases and 1 base respectively, with 6 bases between them.

The chain is built from TRBV27 and TRBJ1-4, with D possibly being TRBD1 (5 bases). With 2 bases removed from V and 8 bases from J, the gap between germline ends came to 15 bases. The germline V gene encodes CDR1 MNHEY and CDR2 SMNVEV (reference sequence). The CDR3 spans 15 residues. DNA of the CDR3: TGTGCCAGCAGTTTACAGGGCCGGGTAGGGGAAAAACTGTTTTTT. Protein sequence: CASSLQGRVGEKLFF.

This clone has more than one count but fewer than ten. The DNA for the CDR3 is TGCGCCAGCAGCTACAGGGGCCTAGCGAGCACAGATACGCAGTATTTT. It specifies CASSYRGLASTDTQYF. V gene TRBV5-1 combines with J gene TRBJ2-3, with a possible D match to TRBD1 (7 bases). V lost 3 bases and J 0 bases, leaving 14 bases between the germline ends. The CDR3 runs 16 residues. Germline CDR1 reads SGHRS; CDR2 reads YFSETQ. The variable domain in full, completed from reference TRBV5-1 and TRBJ2-3, reads KAGVTQTPRYLIKTRGQQVTLSCSPISGHRSVSWYQQTPGQGLQFLFEYFSETQRNKGNFPGRFSGRQFSNSRSEMNVSTLELGDSALYLCASSYRGLASTDTQYFGPGTRLTVL.

This chain links TRBV9 with TRBJ2-3; TRBD2 is a possible D gene (6 bases). Deletions cut 2 bases from V and 0 bases from J, with 13 bases between. The CDR3 totals 16 residues. CDR1 and CDR2 (germline): SGDLS, YYNGEE. The CDR3 nucleotides read TGTGCCAGCAGCGTCCTAGGCGGGGAGAGCACAGATACGCAGTATTTT. This codes for CASSVLGGESTDTQYF.

This rearrangement joins TRBV28 to TRBJ2-4; 8 positions agree with TRBD1. V was pared by 6 bases and J by 0 bases, with 13 bases of the junction left unmatched. Germline V gene sequence: CDR1 MDHEN, CDR2 SYDVKM. This CDR3 comprises 18 residues. The CDR3 reads CASSPTRTGNLAKNIQYF. The CDR3 DNA reads TGTGCCAGCAGCCCCACCCGGACAGGGAATCTAGCCAAAAACATTCAGTACTTC.

This clone occurred a few times. The chain is built from TRBV4-1 and TRBJ2-7, with 8 nucleotides matching TRBD2. Germline lookup yields CDR1 MGHRA and CDR2 YSYEKL. V dropped 3 bases and J dropped 0; count of bases not matched to a gene: 1. This CDR3 has 14 amino acids. The CDR3 DNA is TGCGCCAGCAGCCATGGGACTAGCTCCTACGAGCAGTACTTC. Amino acids: CASSHGTSSYEQYF.

This clone has only a few counts. The V and J genes are TRBV6-1 and TRBJ2-5; no reliable D call. The J call may be incorrect, as the DNA end agrees better with TRBJ2-7. The CDR3 totals 14 residues. From germline, CDR1 is MNHNS and CDR2 SASEGT. In DNA form, the CDR3 reads TGTGCCAGCAGTGAAGGTACTTTTTACTACGAGCAGTACTTC. This translates into CASSEGTFYYEQYF.

V usage is TRBV29-1 and J usage is TRBJ1-1; 7 nucleotides match TRBD1. Germline V gene lookup returns CDR1 SQVTM and CDR2 ANQGSEA. With V trimmed by 0 bases and J by 0 bases, 4 bases remained unmatched. CDR3 size: 15 residues. The DNA of the CDR3 is TGCAGCGTTGAAGAGTCGACAGGGATGAACACTGAAGCTTTCTTT. Amino acid sequence: CSVEESTGMNTEAFF.

The chain combines TRBV4-2 with TRBJ2-5, with D possibly being TRBD1 (6 bases). Trimming shortened V by 1 base and J by 1 base, and 10 bases separated the two germline ends. CDR1 LGHNA and CDR2 YNFKEQ come from the germline V gene. This CDR3 spans 15 amino acids. The CDR3 loop reads CASSQGIQGQETQYF. In DNA, the CDR3 is TGTGCCAGCAGCCAAGGAATACAGGGCCAAGAGACCCAGTACTTC.

The chain couples TRBV27 to TRBJ2-7; 10 bases line up with TRBD2. V gave up 8 bases and J gave up 3 bases; unmatched junction bases: 4. The CDR3 contains 13 residues. Germline V CDR1 and CDR2: MNHEY, SMNVEV (reference sequence). The CDR3 spells CASGLAANYEQYF. CDR3 coding DNA: TGTGCCAGCGGACTAGCGGCAAACTACGAGCAGTACTTC.

The rearrangement uses TRBV27 and TRBJ1-3; the match to TRBD1 covers 8 bases. The CDR3 sequence is 14 residues long. The V gene's germline CDR1 is MNHEY and CDR2 SMNVEV (reference sequence). Trimming took 4 bases from V and 4 from J; bases not matched to a gene: 3. CDR3 nucleotides: TGTGCCAGCAGTTCGGGGACAGGCGGAAACACCATATATTTT. Encoded protein: CASSSGTGGNTIYF.

There are a few counts of this clone. The chain couples TRBV9 to TRBJ1-2, with D possibly matching TRBD1 (5 bases). Looked up from germline, CDR1 is SGDLS and CDR2 is YYNGEE. V lost 4 bases and J 0 bases, leaving 13 bases between the germline ends. The CDR3 spans 15 residues. The CDR3, as DNA: TGTGCCAGCAGCCCTGGACACAAAGCTAACTATGGCTACACCTTC. It codes for CASSPGHKANYGYTF.

This clone has just a few counts. The V gene is TRBV9, the J gene TRBJ2-1, with TRBD2 matching 8 bases. CDR1 is SGDLS and CDR2 is YYNGEE in the germline V gene. The CDR3 has 15 amino acids. V dropped 2 bases and J dropped 10; count of bases not matched to a gene: 11. The CDR3 is CASSVVTSAFGEQFF. CDR3 coding DNA: TGTGCCAGCAGCGTGGTGACTAGCGCCTTCGGGGAGCAGTTCTTC.

The genes are TRBV6-6 and TRBJ2-1, with D unclear. The germline V gene encodes CDR1 MNHNY and CDR2 SVGAGI (reference sequence). V lost 6 bases, J lost 0 bases, and 9 bases lay in between. This CDR3 region has 14 residues. The CDR3 sequence is CASRASYSYNEQFF. The DNA for the CDR3 is TGTGCCAGCAGAGCTTCCTACTCCTACAATGAGCAGTTCTTC.

The chain combines TRBV7-2 with TRBJ2-7, with D maybe TRBD2 (6 bases). The CDR3 has 14 residues. The germline gives CDR1 SGHTA, CDR2 FQGNSA. Trimming left V 5 bases short and J 3 bases short, with 14 bases between. In DNA, the CDR3 is TGTGCCAGCAGCCAGCGACCCGGGGGCTACGAGCAGTACTTC. As protein: CASSQRPGGYEQYF. Based on the CDR3 plus reference TRBV7-2 and TRBJ2-7, the full variable domain is GAGVSQSPSNKVTEKGKDVELRCDPISGHTALYWYRQSLGQGLEFLIYFQGNSAPDKSGLPSDRFSAERTGGSVSTLTIQRTQQEDSAVYLCASSQRPGGYEQYFGPGTRLTVT.

This clone appeared a few times. This chain joins TRBV23-1 and TRBJ2-2; D call uncertain. TRBV23-1 is assigned to the ORF class and has an uncertain function. CDR3 size: 15 residues. V lost 1 base to trimming and J lost 6 bases, with 12 bases between them. The CDR3 protein is CASSQLRFYAGELFF. CDR3 DNA sequence: TGCGCCAGCAGTCAATTGCGTTTTTACGCCGGGGAGCTGTTTTTT.

The gene calls are TRBV6-4 and TRBJ2-6; D ambiguous. The germline V gene encodes CDR1 MRHNA and CDR2 SNTAGT. The germline V and J ends were trimmed by 5 bases and 1 base, with 6 bases remaining between them. The CDR3 spans 14 residues. The CDR3 sequence: CASSFESGANVLTF. The CDR3 nucleotides read TGTGCCAGCAGTTTCGAGTCTGGGGCCAACGTCCTGACTTTC.

This chain joins TRBV19 and TRBJ2-3; 10 bases agree with TRBD1. The CDR3 spans 18 residues. The junction had 10 bases not matched to a gene; V was cut back by 2 bases and J by 2 bases. Per the germline V gene, CDR1 is LNHDA and CDR2 is SQIVND (reference sequence). CDR3 bases: TGTGCCAGTAGTATAACCGACAGGGGGCGAGGAGACACAGATACGCAGTATTTT. Amino acid sequence: CASSITDRGRGDTDTQYF.

This chain uses TRBV6-1 with TRBJ2-5; 7 positions match TRBD1. The V segment lost 7 bases and the J segment 5 bases; nucleotides outside the gene matches: 10. The CDR3 consists of 14 residues. Per the germline V gene, CDR1 is MNHNS and CDR2 is SASEGT. The CDR3 sequence is CASTIGTVGETQYF. CDR3 in DNA: TGTGCCAGCACCATCGGGACAGTGGGGGAGACCCAGTACTTC.

This clone turned up a few times. This same CDR3 is encoded by further DNA sequences in the sample. V gene TRBV7-6 combines with J gene TRBJ2-7; no definite D call. V was trimmed by 1 base and J by 6 bases, leaving 10 bases between them. This CDR3 spans 13 amino acids. Germline V lookup: CDR1 SGHVS, CDR2 FNYEAQ. In DNA, the CDR3 is TGTGCCAGCAGCTTAGGCTCGGGTGGCGAGCAGTACTTC. Its protein is CASSLGSGGEQYF.

The chain is built from TRBV6-5 and TRBJ1-4; D might be TRBD1 (6 bases). Looked up from germline, CDR1 is MNHEY and CDR2 is SVGAGI. V gave up 5 bases and J gave up 14 bases, with 21 bases separating them. The CDR3 has 14 residues. DNA for the CDR3: TGTGCCAGCAGTCCTCAGGGGCCATTAATAAGGCTGTTTTTT. It specifies CASSPQGPLIRLFF.

This sequence joins TRBV4-1 and TRBJ1-5; 7 bases map to TRBD1. Unmatched junction bases numbered 4, after V lost 0 bases and J lost 5 bases. Germline CDR1 reads MGHRA; CDR2 reads YSYEKL. The CDR3 covers 15 residues. CDR3 DNA sequence: TGCGCCAGCAGCCAAGATGGGACAGTTCATCAGCCCCAGCATTTT. Translating it yields CASSQDGTVHQPQHF.